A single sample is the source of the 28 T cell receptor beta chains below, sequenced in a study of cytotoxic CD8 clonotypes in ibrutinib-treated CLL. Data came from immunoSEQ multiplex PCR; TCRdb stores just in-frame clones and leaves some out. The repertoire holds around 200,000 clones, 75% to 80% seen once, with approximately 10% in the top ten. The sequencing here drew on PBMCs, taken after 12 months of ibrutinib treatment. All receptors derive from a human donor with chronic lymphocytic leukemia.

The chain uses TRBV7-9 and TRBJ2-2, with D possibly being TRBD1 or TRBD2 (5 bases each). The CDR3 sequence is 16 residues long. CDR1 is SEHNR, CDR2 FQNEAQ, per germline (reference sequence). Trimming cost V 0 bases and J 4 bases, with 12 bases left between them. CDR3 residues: CASSLAGGKSTGELFF. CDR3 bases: TGTGCCAGCAGCTTAGCTGGGGGTAAGAGCACCGGGGAGCTGTTTTTT. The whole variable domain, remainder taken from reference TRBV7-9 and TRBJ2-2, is DTGVSQNPRHKITKRGQNVTFRCDPISEHNRLYWYRQTLGQGPEFLTYFQNEAQLEKSRLLSDRFSAERPKGSFSTLEIQRTEQGDSAMYLCASSLAGGKSTGELFFGEGSRLTVL.

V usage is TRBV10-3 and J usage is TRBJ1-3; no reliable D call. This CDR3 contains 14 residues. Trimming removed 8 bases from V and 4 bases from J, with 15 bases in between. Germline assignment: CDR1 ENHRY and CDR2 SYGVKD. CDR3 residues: CAIRPDTLGNTIYF. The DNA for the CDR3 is TGTGCCATCCGGCCAGATACCCTCGGAAACACCATATATTTT.

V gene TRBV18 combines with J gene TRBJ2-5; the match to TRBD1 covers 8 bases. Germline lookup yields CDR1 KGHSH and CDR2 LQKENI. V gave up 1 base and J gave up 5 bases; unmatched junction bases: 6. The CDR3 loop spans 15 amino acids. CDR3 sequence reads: CASSPQTGERETQYF. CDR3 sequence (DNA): TGTGCCAGCTCACCACAGACAGGGGAGAGGGAGACCCAGTACTTC.

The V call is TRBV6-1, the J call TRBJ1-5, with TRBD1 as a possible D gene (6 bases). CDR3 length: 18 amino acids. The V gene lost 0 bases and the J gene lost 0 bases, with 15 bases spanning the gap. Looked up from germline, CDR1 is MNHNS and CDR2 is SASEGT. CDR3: CASSEALGQTYSNQPQHF. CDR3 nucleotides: TGTGCCAGCAGTGAAGCCCTTGGACAGACTTATAGCAATCAGCCCCAGCATTTT.

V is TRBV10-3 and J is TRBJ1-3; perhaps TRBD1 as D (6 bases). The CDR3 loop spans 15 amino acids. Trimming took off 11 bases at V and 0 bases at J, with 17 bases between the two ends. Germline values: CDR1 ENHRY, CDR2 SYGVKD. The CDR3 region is CAAGQSILSGNTIYF. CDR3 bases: TGTGCCGCCGGACAGTCTATCCTCTCTGGAAACACCATATATTTT.

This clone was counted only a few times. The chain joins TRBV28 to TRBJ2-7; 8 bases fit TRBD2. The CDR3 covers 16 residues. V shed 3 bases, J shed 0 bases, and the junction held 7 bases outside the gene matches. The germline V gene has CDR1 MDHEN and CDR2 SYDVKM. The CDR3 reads CASSFPLAAGSYEQYF. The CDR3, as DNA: TGTGCCAGCAGTTTCCCACTAGCGGCGGGCTCCTACGAGCAGTACTTC.

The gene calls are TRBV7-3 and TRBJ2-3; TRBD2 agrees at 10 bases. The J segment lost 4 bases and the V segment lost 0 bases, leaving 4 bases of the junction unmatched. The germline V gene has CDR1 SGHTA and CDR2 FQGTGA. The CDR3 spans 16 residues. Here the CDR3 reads CASSLTLAGAPDTQYF. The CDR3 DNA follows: TGTGCCAGCAGCTTAACCCTAGCGGGGGCCCCAGATACGCAGTATTTT. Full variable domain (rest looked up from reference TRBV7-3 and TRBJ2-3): GAGVSQTPSNKVTEKGKYVELRCDPISGHTALYWYRQSLGQGPEFLIYFQGTGAADDSGLPNDRFFAVRPEGSVSTLKIQRTERGDSAVYLCASSLTLAGAPDTQYFGPGTRLTVL.

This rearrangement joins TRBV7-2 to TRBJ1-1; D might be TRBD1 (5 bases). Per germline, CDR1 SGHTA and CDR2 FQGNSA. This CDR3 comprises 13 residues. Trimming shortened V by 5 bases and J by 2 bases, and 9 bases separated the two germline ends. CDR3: CASSRGGNTEAFF. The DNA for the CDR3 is TGTGCCAGCAGCCGCGGGGGTAACACTGAAGCTTTCTTT.

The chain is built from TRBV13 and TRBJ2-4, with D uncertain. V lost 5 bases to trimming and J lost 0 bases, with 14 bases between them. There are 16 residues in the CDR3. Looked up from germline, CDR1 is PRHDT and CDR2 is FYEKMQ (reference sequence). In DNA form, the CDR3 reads TGTGCCAGCAGCCTACAGAGTCGATTAGCCAAAAACATTCAGTACTTC. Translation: CASSLQSRLAKNIQYF.

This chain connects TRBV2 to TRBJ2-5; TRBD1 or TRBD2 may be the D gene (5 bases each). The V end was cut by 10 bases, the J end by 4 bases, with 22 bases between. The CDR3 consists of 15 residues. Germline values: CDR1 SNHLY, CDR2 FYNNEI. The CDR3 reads CATLKDTRGAETQYF. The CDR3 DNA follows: TGTGCCACCCTCAAAGACACCCGAGGGGCAGAGACCCAGTACTTC.

The CDR3 DNA reads as TGTGCCAGCAAGGGCCCTGACACTGAAGCTTTCTTT. Its translation: CASKGPDTEAFF. The V and J genes are TRBV28 and TRBJ1-1; D unresolved. CDR3 length equals 12 residues. CDR1 and CDR2 from the germline V gene are MDHEN and SYDVKM. The V end lost 7 bases, the J end lost 3 bases, and 9 bases lay between the germline ends.

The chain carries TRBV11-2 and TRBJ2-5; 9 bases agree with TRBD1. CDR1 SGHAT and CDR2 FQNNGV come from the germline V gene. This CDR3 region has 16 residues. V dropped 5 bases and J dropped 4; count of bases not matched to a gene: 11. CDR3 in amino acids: CASSPPGDRETETQYF. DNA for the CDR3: TGTGCCAGCAGCCCCCCCGGGGACAGGGAAACAGAGACCCAGTACTTC.

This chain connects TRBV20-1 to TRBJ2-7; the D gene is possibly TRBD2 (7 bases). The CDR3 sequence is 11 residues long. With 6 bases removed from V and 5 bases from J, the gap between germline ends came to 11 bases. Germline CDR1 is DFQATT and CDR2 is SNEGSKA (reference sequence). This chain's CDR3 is CSALGGHEQYF. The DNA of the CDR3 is TGCAGTGCCCTGGGGGGGCACGAGCAGTACTTC.

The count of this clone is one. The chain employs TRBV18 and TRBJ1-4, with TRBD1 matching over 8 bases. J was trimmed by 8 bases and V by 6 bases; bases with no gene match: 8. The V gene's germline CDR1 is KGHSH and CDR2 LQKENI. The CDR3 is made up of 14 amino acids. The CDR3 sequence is CASSPGTGREKLFF. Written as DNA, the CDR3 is TGTGCCAGCTCGCCCGGGACAGGTAGAGAAAAACTGTTTTTT. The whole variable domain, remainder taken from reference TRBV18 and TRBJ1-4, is NAGVMQNPRHLVRRRGQEARLRCSPMKGHSHVYWYRQLPEEGLKFMVYLQKENIIDESGMPKERFSAEFPKEGPSILRIQQVVRGDSAAYFCASSPGTGREKLFFGSGTQLSVL.

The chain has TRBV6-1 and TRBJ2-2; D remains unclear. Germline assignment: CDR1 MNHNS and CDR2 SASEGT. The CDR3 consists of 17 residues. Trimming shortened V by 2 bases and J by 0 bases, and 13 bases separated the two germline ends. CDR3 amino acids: CASSEYLGSSNTGELFF. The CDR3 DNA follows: TGTGCCAGCAGTGAATATCTAGGCAGCTCGAACACCGGGGAGCTGTTTTTT.

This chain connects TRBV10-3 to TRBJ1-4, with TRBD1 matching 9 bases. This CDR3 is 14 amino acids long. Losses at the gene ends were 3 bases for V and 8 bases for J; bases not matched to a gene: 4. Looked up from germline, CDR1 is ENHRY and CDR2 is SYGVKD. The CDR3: CAISDVDRGEKLFF. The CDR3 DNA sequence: TGTGCCATCAGTGACGTGGACAGGGGAGAAAAACTGTTTTTT.

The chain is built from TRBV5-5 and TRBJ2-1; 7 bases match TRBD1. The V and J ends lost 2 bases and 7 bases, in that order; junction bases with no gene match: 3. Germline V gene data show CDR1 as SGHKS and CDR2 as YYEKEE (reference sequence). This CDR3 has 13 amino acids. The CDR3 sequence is CASSLEGANEQFF. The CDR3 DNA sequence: TGTGCCAGCAGCTTAGAGGGGGCGAATGAGCAGTTCTTC. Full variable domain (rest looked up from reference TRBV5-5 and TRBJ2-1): DAGVTQSPTHLIKTRGQQVTLRCSPISGHKSVSWYQQVLGQGPQFIFQYYEKEERGRGNFPDRFSARQFPNYSSELNVNALLLGDSALYLCASSLEGANEQFFGPGTRLTVL.

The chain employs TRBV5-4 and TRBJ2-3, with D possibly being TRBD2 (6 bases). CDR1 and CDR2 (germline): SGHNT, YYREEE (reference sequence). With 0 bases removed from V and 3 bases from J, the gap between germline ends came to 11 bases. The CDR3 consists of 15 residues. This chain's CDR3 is CASSLDGGWTDTQYF. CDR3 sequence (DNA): TGTGCCAGCAGCTTGGATGGGGGGTGGACAGATACGCAGTATTTT.

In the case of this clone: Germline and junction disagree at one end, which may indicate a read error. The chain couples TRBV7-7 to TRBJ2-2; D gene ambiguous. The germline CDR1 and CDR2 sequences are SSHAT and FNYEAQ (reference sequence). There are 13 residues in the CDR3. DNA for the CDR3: TGTGCTAGCAGCTCCGAAGGCACCGGGGAGCTGTTTTTT. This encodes CASSSEGTGELFF. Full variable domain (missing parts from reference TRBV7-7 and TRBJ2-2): GAGVSQSPRYKVTKRGQDVTLRCDPISSHATLYWYQQALGQGPEFLTYFNYEAQPDKSGLPSDRFSAERPEGSISTLTIQRTEQRDSAMYRCASSSEGTGELFFGEGSRLTVL.

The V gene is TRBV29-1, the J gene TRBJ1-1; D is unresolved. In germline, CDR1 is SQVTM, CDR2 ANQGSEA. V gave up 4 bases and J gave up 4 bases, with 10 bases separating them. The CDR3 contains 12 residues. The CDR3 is CSVVGLRTEAFF. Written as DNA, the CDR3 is TGCAGCGTTGTCGGGCTCCGCACTGAAGCTTTCTTT.

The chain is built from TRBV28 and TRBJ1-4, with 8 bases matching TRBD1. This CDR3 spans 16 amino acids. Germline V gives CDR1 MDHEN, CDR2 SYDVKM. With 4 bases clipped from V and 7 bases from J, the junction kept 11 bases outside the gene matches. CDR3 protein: CASSSLQGARGEKLFF. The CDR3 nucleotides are TGTGCCAGCAGTTCTCTTCAGGGGGCGCGCGGTGAAAAACTGTTTTTT.

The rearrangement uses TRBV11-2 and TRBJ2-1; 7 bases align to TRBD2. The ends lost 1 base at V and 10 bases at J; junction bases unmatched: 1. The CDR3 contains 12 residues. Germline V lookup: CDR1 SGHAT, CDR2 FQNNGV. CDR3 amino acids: CASSLGGLEQFF. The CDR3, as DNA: TGTGCCAGCAGCTTAGGGGGACTAGAGCAGTTCTTC.

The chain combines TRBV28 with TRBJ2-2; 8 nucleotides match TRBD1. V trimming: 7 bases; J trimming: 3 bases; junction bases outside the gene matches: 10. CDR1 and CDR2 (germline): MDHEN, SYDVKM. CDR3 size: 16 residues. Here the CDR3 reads CASTTPDRGYTGELFF. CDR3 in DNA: TGTGCCAGCACCACTCCTGACAGGGGATACACCGGGGAGCTGTTTTTT.

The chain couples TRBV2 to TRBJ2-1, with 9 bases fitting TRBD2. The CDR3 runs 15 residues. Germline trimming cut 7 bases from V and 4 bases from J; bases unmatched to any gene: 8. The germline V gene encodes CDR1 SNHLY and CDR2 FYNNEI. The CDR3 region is CASNIAGAGYNEQFF. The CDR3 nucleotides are TGTGCCAGCAATATAGCGGGAGCGGGGTACAATGAGCAGTTCTTC.

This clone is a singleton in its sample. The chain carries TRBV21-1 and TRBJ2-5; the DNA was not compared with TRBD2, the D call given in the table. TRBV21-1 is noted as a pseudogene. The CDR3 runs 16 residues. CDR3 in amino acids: CASSRGTSGSTGTQYF. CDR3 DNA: TGTGCCAGCAGCAGAGGGACTAGCGGGTCAACCGGGACCCAGTACTTC.

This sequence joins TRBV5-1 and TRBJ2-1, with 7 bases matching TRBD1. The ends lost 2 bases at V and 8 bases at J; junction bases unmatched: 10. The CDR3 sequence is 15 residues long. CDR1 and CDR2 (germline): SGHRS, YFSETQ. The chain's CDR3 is CASSFGQAGVDEQFF. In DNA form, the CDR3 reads TGCGCCAGCAGCTTCGGACAGGCCGGCGTCGATGAGCAGTTCTTC.

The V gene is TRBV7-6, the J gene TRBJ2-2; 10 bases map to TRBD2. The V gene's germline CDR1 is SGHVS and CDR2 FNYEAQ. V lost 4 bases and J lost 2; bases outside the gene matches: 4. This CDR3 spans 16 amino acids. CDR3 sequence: CASSSGLALNTGELFF. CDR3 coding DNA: TGTGCCAGCAGCTCGGGACTAGCGCTTAACACCGGGGAGCTGTTTTTT.

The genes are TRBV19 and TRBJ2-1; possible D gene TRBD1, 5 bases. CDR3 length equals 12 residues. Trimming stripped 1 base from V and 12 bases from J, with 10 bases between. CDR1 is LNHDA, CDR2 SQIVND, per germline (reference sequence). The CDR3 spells CASSIAAGPQFF. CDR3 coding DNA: TGTGCCAGTAGTATAGCGGCAGGGCCGCAGTTCTTC. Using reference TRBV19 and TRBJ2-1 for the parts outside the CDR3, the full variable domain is DGGITQSPKYLFRKEGQNVTLSCEQNLNHDAMYWYRQDPGQGLRLIYYSQIVNDFQKGDIAEGYSVSREKKESFPLTVTSAQKNPTAFYLCASSIAAGPQFFGPGTRLTVL.